This TCR beta chain comes out of a study of CD8 T cell repertoires and HIV-1 epitope variants (TCRdb year 2020). General notes on the study: T cells were stimulated in separate culture wells with each of twenty-five peptides representing autologous and known Gag and Nef epitope variants. The control conditions were a CMV, EBV and flu peptide pool, the Ebola AY9 epitope as a negative control, and a well with no peptide. The epitopes tested were three Gag epitope families plus Nef HW9 and YT9. T cells were enriched using the EasySep Human T Cell Enrichment Kit and were co-cultured with equal numbers of autologous T cell-negative cells serving as antigen-presenting cells. Cultures were maintained for 10 days in IMDM with gentamicin, and half-media changes adding IL-2, IL-7 and IL-15 were performed on days 3 and 7. An aliquot of 1M T cells was saved as an uncultured baseline condition, separate from the approximately 80 T cell cultures. A total of 83 T cell cultures were run, with each culture condition performed in triplicate except for one peptide, which was performed in duplicate. Overall results and qualifications from the work: The study identified roughly 9 antigen-specific TCR beta clonotypes, over 5 of which appeared to be cross-reactive for autologous or known escape epitope variants. The assay could identify only TCR beta chains and pointed to proliferation in response to antigen, not to T cell function or cytokine profile. Five or six clonotypes recognized the Nef KF9 family and one clonotype recognized the HW9 family, while no responses to the TAALDMSHF plasma variant were seen.

Sequencing of TCR beta CDR3 regions was performed at survey depth on the immunoSEQ platform. The QIAamp DNA micro kit was used to extract genomic DNA from every cultured and uncultured CD8+ T cell population. As for how the authors treated the data: Any sample with under 5,000 productive reads was excluded, and this exclusion removed about 7% of the roughly 75 cultures stimulated with HIV peptides. Sequences were trimmed to CDR3 by a MANAFEST web app, and nonproductive sequences, CDR3s under 5 amino acids, and sequences not starting with C or ending with F/W were removed. For a clonotype to count as antigen-specific, the clonotype had to expand relative to the no-peptide control in at least 2 of 3 replicates at FDR 0.01, and only within one epitope family. A specific clonotype also had to show a frequency at least fivefold higher than in wells stimulated with peptides from other epitope families. TCRdb limited this immuneACCESS table to in-frame rearrangements with V and J called. A share of clones is missing; checked studies link under half to unresolved V genes, and the rest is unexplained. V and J calls and clone size are given by that table; D and trimming were obtained from the DNA. Across this sample there are 4,000 to 5,500 clones, with 65% to 70% seen only once. The ten largest clones add up to around 40% of the sample.

The EasySep Human CD8+ T Cell Enrichment Kit was used on day 10 to isolate CD8+ T cells from every culture. This clone was counted only a few times. Its antigen has not been determined. No much larger clone is present one base from it, and per-base qualities are unavailable. Sequenced: cultured CD8+ T cells derived from PBMCs. The clonotype comes from a male donor with HIV.

In nucleotide form, the sequence is TGCGCCAGCAGCTTGGAGGGGACGCTAGAATATACTGAAGCTTTCTTT. The resulting protein is CASSLEGTLEYTEAFF. Rearrangement joined TRBV5-1 to TRBJ1-1, and TRBD1 may be the D gene, going by 5 matching bases. Spanning cysteine to phenylalanine, the CDR3 consists of 16 amino acids. Here the CDR3 DNA is all that survives: 48 bases in frame from base 1. CDR1 and CDR2 (SGHRS, YFSETQ) derive from the germline V gene. The germline ends are 17 bases apart after V is trimmed by 0 bases and J by 5 bases. With the rest looked up from the reference TRBV5-1 and TRBJ1-1 genes rather than sequenced, the full variable domain is KAGVTQTPRYLIKTRGQQVTLSCSPISGHRSVSWYQQTPGQGLQFLFEYFSETQRNKGNFPGRFSGRQFSNSRSEMNVSTLELGDSALYLCASSLEGTLEYTEAFFGQGTRLTVV.